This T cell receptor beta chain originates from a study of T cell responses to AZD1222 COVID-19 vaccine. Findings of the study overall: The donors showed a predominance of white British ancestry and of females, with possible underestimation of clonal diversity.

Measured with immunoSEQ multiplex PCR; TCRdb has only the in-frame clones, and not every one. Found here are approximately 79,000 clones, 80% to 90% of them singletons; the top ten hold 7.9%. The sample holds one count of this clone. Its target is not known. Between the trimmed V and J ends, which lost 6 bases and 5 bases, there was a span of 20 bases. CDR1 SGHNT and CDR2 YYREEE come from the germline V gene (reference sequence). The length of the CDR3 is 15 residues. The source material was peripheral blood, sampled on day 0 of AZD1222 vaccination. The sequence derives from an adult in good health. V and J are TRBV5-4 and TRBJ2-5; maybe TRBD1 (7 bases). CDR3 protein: CASTLGGGGRETQYF. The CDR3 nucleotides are TGTGCCAGCACCCTCGGCGGAGGGGGCCGGGAGACCCAGTACTTC.